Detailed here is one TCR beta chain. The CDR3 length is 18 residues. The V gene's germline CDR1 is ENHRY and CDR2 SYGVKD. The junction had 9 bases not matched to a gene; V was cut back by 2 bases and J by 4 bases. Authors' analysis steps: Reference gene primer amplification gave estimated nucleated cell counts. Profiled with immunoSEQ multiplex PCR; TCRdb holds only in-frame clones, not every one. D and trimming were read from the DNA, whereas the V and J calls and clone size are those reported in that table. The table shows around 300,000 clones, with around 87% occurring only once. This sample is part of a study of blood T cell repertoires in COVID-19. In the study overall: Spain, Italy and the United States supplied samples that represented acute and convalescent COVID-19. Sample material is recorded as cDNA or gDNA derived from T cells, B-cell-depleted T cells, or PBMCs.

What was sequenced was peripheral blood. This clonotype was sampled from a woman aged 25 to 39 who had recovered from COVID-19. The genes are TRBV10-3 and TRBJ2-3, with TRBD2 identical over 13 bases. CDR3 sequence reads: CAISELRGTSGMADTQYF. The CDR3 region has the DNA TGTGCCATCAGTGAGCTGAGAGGGACTAGCGGGATGGCAGATACGCAGTATTTT.